These 18 T cell receptor beta chains came from one sample sequenced in a study of blood T cell repertoires in COVID-19. Libraries were prepared by immunoSEQ multiplex PCR; TCRdb keeps only in-frame clonotypes and omits some of them. This sample carries around 200,000 clones, just over 85% of them seen once, and the ten largest clones take 4% to 4.5%. Specimen: peripheral blood. These receptors came from a man aged 50 to 60 with acute or convalescent COVID-19.

The V and J genes are TRBV9 and TRBJ2-1; 11 nucleotides align to TRBD2. From germline, CDR1 is SGDLS and CDR2 YYNGEE. The ends lost 1 base at V and 7 bases at J; junction bases unmatched: 7. The CDR3 has 16 amino acids. The CDR3 loop reads CASSVTGTSGVNEQFF. CDR3 sequence (DNA): TGTGCCAGCAGCGTAACCGGGACTAGCGGCGTGAATGAGCAGTTCTTC.

This chain links TRBV7-9 with TRBJ2-7; possibly TRBD1 for D (5 bases). This CDR3 is 15 amino acids long. V was pared by 0 bases and J by 5 bases, with 14 bases between. CDR1 is SEHNR, CDR2 FQNEAQ, per germline (reference sequence). The CDR3 coding sequence is TGTGCCAGCAGCTTAGCGCCGGCAGGGTCCCACGAGCAGTACTTC. Amino acid sequence: CASSLAPAGSHEQYF.

This clone appeared once. This chain joins TRBV29-1 and TRBJ2-5, with D possibly being TRBD2 (5 bases). The V gene's germline CDR1 is SQVTM and CDR2 ANQGSEA. There are 13 residues in the CDR3. V lost 3 bases and J 5 bases, leaving 13 bases between the germline ends. Here the CDR3 reads CSVDGEGEETQYF. DNA of the CDR3: TGCAGCGTTGATGGTGAGGGCGAGGAGACCCAGTACTTC.

J is TRBJ1-1 and V is TRBV10-3; D remains unclear. Germline CDR1 and CDR2: ENHRY and SYGVKD. This CDR3 has 14 amino acids. Trimming removed 2 bases at V and 4 bases at J, with 11 bases between. The CDR3 coding sequence is TGTGCCATCAGTGAGGACCAAGGCGGCACTGAAGCTTTCTTT. It encodes CAISEDQGGTEAFF.

The J gene is TRBJ1-1, the V gene TRBV5-1, with 9 bases aligning to TRBD1. V lost 4 bases and J lost 5; bases outside the gene matches: 12. The CDR3 totals 16 residues. Germline-derived CDR1 and CDR2 are SGHRS and YFSETQ. CDR3 amino acids: CASSTDRGKLGTEAFF. DNA of the CDR3: TGCGCCAGCAGCACGGACAGGGGAAAGTTGGGGACTGAAGCTTTCTTT.

The V call is TRBV5-1, the J call TRBJ2-2; 9 bases line up with TRBD1. V lost 4 bases and J lost 7; bases outside the gene matches: 11. The CDR3 consists of 16 residues. The germline V gene encodes CDR1 SGHRS and CDR2 YFSETQ. The CDR3 DNA is TGCGCCAGCAGCCCAGGGACAGGGAAGTCATACGGGGAGCTGTTTTTT. Amino acid sequence: CASSPGTGKSYGELFF.

The rearrangement uses TRBV5-1 and TRBJ1-1; D remains ambiguous. Per the germline V gene, CDR1 is SGHRS and CDR2 is YFSETQ. This CDR3 is 15 amino acids long. V was trimmed by 1 base and J by 1 base, leaving 11 bases between them. The CDR3 spells CASSLSPARNTEAFF. CDR3 sequence (DNA): TGCGCCAGCAGCTTGTCCCCAGCTAGGAACACTGAAGCTTTCTTT.

This chain links TRBV6-5 with TRBJ2-7, with 8 bases matching TRBD1. Trimming at V came to 5 bases and at J to 4 bases, leaving 4 bases not matched to a gene. Germline assignment: CDR1 MNHEY and CDR2 SVGAGI. The CDR3 is 13 amino acids. The CDR3 DNA is TGTGCCAGCAGTCGGGACAGGCGATACGAGCAGTACTTC. It encodes CASSRDRRYEQYF.

This chain connects TRBV10-2 to TRBJ2-5; 12 positions match TRBD2. The V gene's germline CDR1 is WSHSY and CDR2 SAAADI. This CDR3 spans 17 amino acids. The J segment lost 0 bases and the V segment lost 7 bases, leaving 9 bases of the junction unmatched. CDR3 in amino acids: CASKERLAGGYQETQYF. The CDR3 coding sequence is TGCGCCAGCAAAGAGAGGCTAGCGGGGGGGTACCAAGAGACCCAGTACTTC.

This clone was detected only once. The genes are TRBV9 and TRBJ1-2, with a weak D call TRBD1 (6 bases). Trimming shortened V by 4 bases and J by 4 bases, and 20 bases separated the two germline ends. This CDR3 has 16 residues. Germline V gene sequence: CDR1 SGDLS, CDR2 YYNGEE. DNA of the CDR3: TGTGCCAGCAGCCCCCCCGGGGGGCGAAACCTCTATGGCTACACCTTC. Its protein is CASSPPGGRNLYGYTF.

The chain is built from TRBV11-2 and TRBJ1-2; 9 bases are shared with TRBD1. This CDR3 is built from 16 residues. CDR1 is SGHAT and CDR2 is FQNNGV in the germline V gene. V shed 5 bases, J shed 8 bases, and the junction held 15 bases outside the gene matches. CDR3 protein: CASSARQGVGVWGYTF. The CDR3 nucleotides are TGTGCCAGCAGCGCCCGACAGGGGGTTGGTGTGTGGGGCTACACCTTC.

There are a few counts of this clone. Other DNA sequences from this sample encode an identical CDR3 as well. The V gene is TRBV29-1, the J gene TRBJ1-5; the D gene is possibly TRBD1 (5 bases). The CDR3 extends over 13 amino acids. Per the germline V gene, CDR1 is SQVTM and CDR2 is ANQGSEA. Trimming removed 4 bases from V and 6 bases from J, with 13 bases in between. The CDR3 is CSVGQGGGQPQHF. The CDR3 nucleotides are TGCAGCGTTGGTCAGGGCGGGGGTCAGCCCCAGCATTTT.

V and J are TRBV2 and TRBJ2-3; 13 nucleotides align to TRBD2. The CDR3 totals 15 residues. V lost 4 bases, J lost 7 bases, and 5 bases stayed unmatched. The germline V gene has CDR1 SNHLY and CDR2 FYNNEI. CDR3 residues: CASSGTSGGGNTQYF. For the CDR3, the DNA is TGTGCCAGCAGTGGTACTAGCGGGGGGGGGAATACGCAGTATTTT.

V usage is TRBV3-1 (or the pseudogene TRBV3-2) and J usage is TRBJ2-3; 12 positions agree with TRBD2. Germline CDR1 is LGHDT and CDR2 is YNNKEL (reference sequence). There are 16 residues in the CDR3. Trimming at V came to 4 bases and at J to 5 bases, leaving 7 bases not matched to a gene. The chain's CDR3 is CASSRLAGAPGDTQYF. The CDR3 DNA reads TGTGCCAGCAGCCGACTAGCGGGGGCCCCAGGAGATACGCAGTATTTT.

This chain uses TRBV19 with TRBJ1-1; TRBD1 matches 11 bases. The CDR3 spans 15 residues. J gave up 6 bases and V 3 bases, and 6 bases lay outside the gene matches. Looked up from germline, CDR1 is LNHDA and CDR2 is SQIVND (reference sequence). CDR3 nucleotides: TGTGCCAGTAGTATGGTTTGGACAGGGGGCCCTGAAGCTTTCTTT. Its translation: CASSMVWTGGPEAFF.

This clone has a single count. J is TRBJ2-7 and V is TRBV6-5; the match to TRBD1 covers 7 bases. Germline CDR1 MNHEY, CDR2 SVGAGI. The J segment lost 4 bases and the V segment lost 2 bases, leaving 5 bases of the junction unmatched. This CDR3 comprises 14 residues. Here the CDR3 DNA reads TGTGCCAGCAGTTACGCAGGACAGGCGTACGAGCAGTACTTC. Protein sequence: CASSYAGQAYEQYF.

The V call is TRBV2, the J call TRBJ1-4; D is perhaps TRBD1 (6 bases). The V end was cut by 0 bases, the J end by 6 bases, with 14 bases between. The germline V gene encodes CDR1 SNHLY and CDR2 FYNNEI. The CDR3 has 16 amino acids. The CDR3 loop is CASSEARGTWDEKLFF. The CDR3 nucleotides read TGTGCCAGCAGTGAAGCGCGGGGGACATGGGATGAAAAACTGTTTTTT.

This rearrangement joins TRBV9 to TRBJ2-5, with D perhaps TRBD2 (6 bases). The V and J ends lost 0 bases and 5 bases respectively, with 11 bases between them. This CDR3 contains 14 residues. In germline, CDR1 is SGDLS, CDR2 YYNGEE. The CDR3 DNA is TGTGCCAGCAGCGTAGGCCCTGGGGGGGAGACCCAGTACTTC. Amino acids: CASSVGPGGETQYF.